This TCR beta chain emerged from a study of graft-versus-host responses after intestinal transplantation. Turning to the study itself: After anti-thymocyte globulin induction, recipients took tacrolimus and steroids for roughly three years.

Processing of graft tissue released intraepithelial and lamina propria lymphocytes. This CDR3 region has 16 residues. The germline V gene encodes CDR1 SGDLS and CDR2 YYNGEE. V lost 4 bases to trimming and J lost 2 bases, with 18 bases between them. Here immunoSEQ multiplex PCR was the method, and the copy in TCRdb shows in-frame clones only, minus some. The repertoire holds fewer than 20,000 clones, with approximately 80% as singletons. Sequenced material: ileum tissue, taken just over 100 days after intestinal transplant. The chain has TRBV9 and TRBJ1-1; D gene ambiguous. The receptor comes from a human patient who received an intestinal transplant, so some T cells may come from the graft donor. CDR3 region: CASSLVGSGFNTEAFF. CDR3 sequence (DNA): TGTGCCAGCAGCTTGGTGGGGAGCGGATTTAACACTGAAGCTTTCTTT.